Below are 14 T cell receptor beta chains sequenced from a single sample in a study of stem cell transplantation in POMP-related autoinflammatory disease. Data came from immunoSEQ multiplex PCR; TCRdb stores just in-frame clones and leaves some out. The data show tens of thousands of clones, roughly 93% seen once. The sample was CD4+ T cells from PBMCs, taken after stem cell transplantation. The receptor set was obtained from a human patient with POMP-related autoinflammation and immune dysregulation (PRAID). Some T cells may have come from the graft donor.

The sample holds one count of this clone. The rearrangement uses TRBV5-1 and TRBJ2-5, with 10 nucleotides matching TRBD2. The CDR3 runs 18 residues. The V gene end was trimmed by 0 bases and the J gene end by 3 bases; junction bases not matched to a gene: 11. CDR1 is SGHRS and CDR2 is YFSETQ in the germline V gene. The CDR3 DNA is TGCGCCAGCAGCTTGGGTCTATGGGCTAGCGGGGGAGAAGAGACCCAGTACTTC. Amino acids: CASSLGLWASGGEETQYF. Combining the CDR3 with reference TRBV5-1 and TRBJ2-5 gives the whole variable domain KAGVTQTPRYLIKTRGQQVTLSCSPISGHRSVSWYQQTPGQGLQFLFEYFSETQRNKGNFPGRFSGRQFSNSRSEMNVSTLELGDSALYLCASSLGLWASGGEETQYFGPGTRLLVL.

V gene TRBV20-1 combines with J gene TRBJ2-7; TRBD2 is a possible D gene (5 bases). The CDR3 covers 13 residues. Per germline, CDR1 DFQATT and CDR2 SNEGSKA (reference sequence). V gave up 3 bases and J gave up 7 bases, with 16 bases separating them. The chain's CDR3 is CSASQDSPTEQYF. DNA of the CDR3: TGCAGTGCTAGTCAGGACTCTCCTACGGAGCAGTACTTC.

In DNA, the CDR3 is TGTGCCAGCAGCTCCGGACAGCTCTCCTCCTACGAGCAGTACGTC. Translation gives CASSSGQLSSYEQYV. The rearrangement uses TRBV5-6 and TRBJ2-7; the D gene is possibly TRBD1 (6 bases). The CDR3 has 15 amino acids. Germline V gives CDR1 SGHDT, CDR2 YYEEEE. Trimming took off 3 bases at V and 0 bases at J, with 13 bases between the two ends.

This clone was recorded only once. The chain couples TRBV7-2 to TRBJ1-2; 7 nucleotides line up with TRBD1. The CDR3 loop spans 17 amino acids. Losses at the gene ends were 1 base for V and 7 bases for J; bases not matched to a gene: 15. CDR1 is SGHTA, CDR2 FQGNSA, per germline. The CDR3 DNA is TGTGCCAGCAGCTTAGGTCAGACAGGGTTGTTTGTAGGTGGCTACACCTTC. Protein sequence: CASSLGQTGLFVGGYTF.

The J gene is TRBJ1-1, the V gene TRBV7-9; D remains unclear. Germline V gene data show CDR1 as SEHNR and CDR2 as FQNEAQ (reference sequence). V was pared by 2 bases and J by 1 base, with 11 bases between. The CDR3 totals 15 residues. CDR3 DNA sequence: TGTGCCAGCAGCTTACTCGAGTTCCGGAACACTGAAGCTTTCTTT. This sequence encodes CASSLLEFRNTEAFF.

This sequence joins TRBV19 and TRBJ1-5, with 7 bases that match TRBD1. Germline loops: CDR1 LNHDA, CDR2 SQIVND (reference sequence). The CDR3 runs to 14 residues. The V gene end was trimmed by 5 bases and the J gene end by 4 bases; junction bases not matched to a gene: 5. This CDR3 reads CASSPQQGNQPQHF. CDR3 nucleotides: TGTGCCAGTAGTCCCCAACAGGGGAATCAGCCCCAGCATTTT. The whole variable domain, filled in from reference TRBV19 and TRBJ1-5, reads DGGITQSPKYLFRKEGQNVTLSCEQNLNHDAMYWYRQDPGQGLRLIYYSQIVNDFQKGDIAEGYSVSREKKESFPLTVTSAQKNPTAFYLCASSPQQGNQPQHFGDGTRLSIL.

The gene calls are TRBV10-3 and TRBJ2-3; 14 nucleotides line up with TRBD2. The CDR3 length is 16 residues. Germline V gene data show CDR1 as ENHRY and CDR2 as SYGVKD. After removal of 4 bases from V and 3 bases from J, the junction contained 3 bases not matched to a gene. This CDR3 reads CAISGTSGGRTDTQYF. The DNA for the CDR3 is TGTGCCATCAGTGGGACTAGCGGGGGGCGAACAGATACGCAGTATTTT.

The chain uses TRBV4-1 and TRBJ1-5; TRBD1 agrees at 9 bases. Germline V gene lookup returns CDR1 MGHRA and CDR2 YSYEKL. The CDR3 covers 16 residues. The J segment lost 1 base and the V segment lost 2 bases, leaving 3 bases of the junction unmatched. CDR3 region: CASSQPGTGSNQPQHF. The CDR3 DNA reads as TGCGCCAGCAGCCAACCCGGGACAGGGAGCAATCAGCCCCAGCATTTT.

J is TRBJ2-2 and V is TRBV20-1, with 9 bases aligning to TRBD2. The CDR3 covers 14 residues. V gave up 3 bases and J gave up 5 bases; unmatched junction bases: 4. CDR1 is DFQATT, CDR2 SNEGSKA, per germline (reference sequence). The CDR3 loop reads CSASSGRGTGELFF. The CDR3 coding sequence is TGCAGTGCTAGTAGCGGGAGAGGAACCGGGGAGCTGTTTTTT.

The chain employs TRBV27 and TRBJ2-3; TRBD1 aligns across 9 bases. Germline CDR1 MNHEY, CDR2 SMNVEV (reference sequence). CDR3 length equals 15 residues. With V trimmed by 6 bases and J by 8 bases, 12 bases remained unmatched. CDR3 loop: CASRGSGTGSATQYF. CDR3 nucleotide sequence: TGTGCCAGCAGGGGCTCCGGGACAGGGTCTGCTACGCAGTATTTT.

V and J are TRBV28 and TRBJ2-1; D gene uncertain. This CDR3 is 16 amino acids long. Germline lookup yields CDR1 MDHEN and CDR2 SYDVKM. Trimming cost V 6 bases and J 5 bases, with 20 bases left between them. The chain's CDR3 is CASSLSLIRGNNEQFF. CDR3 DNA sequence: TGTGCCAGCAGCCTTTCCCTTATACGTGGGAACAATGAGCAGTTCTTC.

The rearrangement uses TRBV28 and TRBJ1-2, with D possibly being TRBD1 (5 bases). V lost 2 bases to trimming and J lost 6 bases, with 19 bases between them. CDR3 length: 16 residues. Germline V CDR1 and CDR2: MDHEN, SYDVKM. CDR3 amino acids: CASSLGGVWHGNGYTF. The CDR3 coding sequence is TGTGCCAGCAGTTTAGGGGGAGTTTGGCATGGGAATGGCTACACCTTC.

The chain uses TRBV5-1 and TRBJ2-2; D tentatively fits TRBD1 or TRBD2 (6 bases each). Trimming took 6 bases from V and 0 from J, leaving 12 bases between them. The CDR3 loop spans 15 amino acids. The germline V gene has CDR1 SGHRS and CDR2 YFSETQ. The CDR3 loop is CASMGGSANTGELFF. The CDR3 DNA follows: TGCGCCAGCATGGGGGGCTCCGCGAACACCGGGGAGCTGTTTTTT.

This chain links TRBV4-1 with TRBJ2-3; D gene unclear. V lost 4 bases and J 2 bases, leaving 7 bases between the germline ends. Germline CDR1 is MGHRA and CDR2 is YSYEKL. The CDR3 runs 13 residues. The CDR3 region has the DNA TGCGCCAGCAGCCCGGAAGACACAGATACGCAGTATTTT. It codes for CASSPEDTDTQYF.